The subject of this entry is one T cell receptor beta chain. The CDR3 is 13 amino acids. The data are from a study of blood T cell repertoires in COVID-19. Study as a whole: The United States, Italy and Spain supplied acute and convalescent COVID-19 samples.

Methods used by the authors: From reference gene primer amplification, estimates of nucleated cell counts were derived. Sequenced by immunoSEQ multiplex PCR; TCRdb stores in-frame clones only, minus some. V and J calls plus clone size are reproduced from that table; the DNA served to infer D and trimming. There are 130,000 to 150,000 clones in the sample; roughly 79% occur only once, and more than 7% lies in the top ten. Sequenced material: peripheral blood. This TCR was recovered from a human donor with acute or convalescent COVID-19. The donor label of this sample is uncertain. The chain recombines TRBV21-1 with TRBJ1-5; the DNA was not used to check the table's D call, TRBD1. TRBV21-1 corresponds to a pseudogene. CDR3 in amino acids: CASSKFRRQPQHF. CDR3 nucleotides: TGTGCCAGCAGCAAATTCAGGCGACAGCCCCAGCATTTT.